The 16 T cell receptor beta chains reported below all come from one sample, sequenced in a study of cytomegalovirus exposure and HLA in healthy donors. PCR involved 60 Vbeta and 13 Jbeta primers. Profiling relied on immunoSEQ multiplex PCR, and the TCRdb table lists in-frame clones only, not all of them. Its listing shows around 130,000 clones. Material: PBMCs. These receptor sequences come from a middle-aged woman in good health and CMV-seronegative.

The chain joins TRBV6-1 to TRBJ1-2; 10 bases fit TRBD1. V shed 8 bases, J shed 5 bases, and the junction held 8 bases outside the gene matches. The CDR3 has 14 amino acids. Looked up from germline, CDR1 is MNHNS and CDR2 is SASEGT. In DNA, the CDR3 is TGTGCCAGCTCGGGGGGACAGGGGACTTATGGCTACACCTTC. Translation gives CASSGGQGTYGYTF.

The rearrangement uses TRBV19 and TRBJ2-1; 8 positions agree with TRBD1. Germline V lookup: CDR1 LNHDA, CDR2 SQIVND (reference sequence). The CDR3 spans 15 residues. The V gene end was trimmed by 6 bases and the J gene end by 0 bases; junction bases not matched to a gene: 4. The CDR3 is CASSATGGSYNEQFF. The CDR3 DNA sequence: TGTGCCAGTAGCGCAACAGGGGGCTCCTACAATGAGCAGTTCTTC.

The V call is TRBV27, the J call TRBJ2-7, with D possibly TRBD2 on 7 matching bases. Germline lookup yields CDR1 MNHEY and CDR2 SMNVEV (reference sequence). Trimming stripped 3 bases from V and 3 bases from J, with 18 bases between. The CDR3 has 16 residues. DNA for the CDR3: TGTGCCAGCAGTTTGGGGTCGGGCGGGGGCCACTACGAGCAGTACTTC. It codes for CASSLGSGGGHYEQYF.

The chain links TRBV4-1 to TRBJ2-7; 10 bases agree with TRBD1. Germline V gives CDR1 MGHRA, CDR2 YSYEKL. CDR3 size: 15 residues. Trimming cost V 4 bases and J 6 bases; bases outside gene matches: 9. Here the CDR3 reads CASSLHGQGVSEQYF. The CDR3 bases are TGCGCCAGCAGCCTTCACGGACAGGGGGTTAGCGAGCAGTACTTC.

The chain has TRBV6-4 and TRBJ1-5; D may be TRBD1 (5 bases). Trimming left V 3 bases short and J 3 bases short, with 9 bases between. This CDR3 has 14 residues. CDR1 MRHNA and CDR2 SNTAGT come from the germline V gene. The CDR3 nucleotides read TGTGCCAGCAGTGAAGGGGCCGACAATCAGCCCCAGCATTTT. The encoded protein is CASSEGADNQPQHF.

The J gene is TRBJ1-5, the V gene TRBV6-6; a possible D gene is TRBD1 (6 bases). The CDR3 extends over 15 amino acids. Trimming removed 1 base at V and 3 bases at J, with 10 bases between. Germline assignment: CDR1 MNHNY and CDR2 SVGAGI (reference sequence). CDR3 bases: TGTGCCAGCAGTTACTTCAGGGGTAACAATCAGCCCCAGCATTTT. Translating it yields CASSYFRGNNQPQHF.

CDR3 region: CASSGNRGGNEKLFF. DNA for the CDR3: TGTGCCAGCAGTGGAAACAGGGGGGGTAATGAAAAACTGTTTTTT. The rearrangement joins TRBV6-1 to TRBJ1-4; 8 bases align to TRBD1. Germline V gene lookup returns CDR1 MNHNS and CDR2 SASEGT. This CDR3 contains 15 residues. V shed 4 bases, J shed 4 bases, and the junction held 5 bases outside the gene matches.

The gene calls are TRBV19 and TRBJ2-3, with TRBD2 identical over 7 bases. The germline V gene has CDR1 LNHDA and CDR2 SQIVND (reference sequence). V was clipped by 7 bases and J by 0 bases; unmatched bases: 4. The CDR3 has 14 residues. The CDR3 nucleotides read TGTGCCAGTACCGGGGGGAAAAGCACAGATACGCAGTATTTT. Amino acid sequence: CASTGGKSTDTQYF.

This rearrangement joins TRBV19 to TRBJ2-5; TRBD1 matches at 7 bases. Germline V gene data show CDR1 as LNHDA and CDR2 as SQIVND (reference sequence). The CDR3 contains 15 residues. The V and J ends lost 3 bases and 3 bases, in that order; junction bases with no gene match: 7. CDR3 sequence (DNA): TGTGCCAGTAGTATCGACGGGACAGCAAAAGAGACCCAGTACTTC. Translated, it gives CASSIDGTAKETQYF. Based on the CDR3 plus reference TRBV19 and TRBJ2-5, the full variable domain is DGGITQSPKYLFRKEGQNVTLSCEQNLNHDAMYWYRQDPGQGLRLIYYSQIVNDFQKGDIAEGYSVSREKKESFPLTVTSAQKNPTAFYLCASSIDGTAKETQYFGPGTRLLVL.

The chain is built from TRBV18 and TRBJ1-1, with 10 positions matching TRBD1. The germline CDR1 and CDR2 sequences are KGHSH and LQKENI. The CDR3 covers 16 residues. Unmatched junction bases numbered 5, after V lost 3 bases and J lost 1 base. CDR3 nucleotides: TGTGCCAGCTCACCGGGACAGGGGATCGGGAACACTGAAGCTTTCTTT. It encodes CASSPGQGIGNTEAFF.

V and J are TRBV28 and TRBJ1-1; D gene unclear. This CDR3 region has 15 residues. Trimming shortened V by 6 bases and J by 2 bases, and 16 bases separated the two germline ends. Germline loops: CDR1 MDHEN, CDR2 SYDVKM. The chain's CDR3 is CASSPVTGANTEAFF. DNA for the CDR3: TGTGCCAGCAGCCCAGTGACGGGAGCAAACACTGAAGCTTTCTTT.

The rearrangement uses TRBV6-5 and TRBJ1-1, with D maybe TRBD1 (5 bases). V gave up 2 bases and J gave up 1 base, with 14 bases separating them. The CDR3 is 16 residues long. The germline CDR1 and CDR2 sequences are MNHEY and SVGAGI. The CDR3, as DNA: TGTGCCAGCAGTTACGGGTCCGGGACTCGGAACACTGAAGCTTTCTTT. This gives the protein CASSYGSGTRNTEAFF.

The genes are TRBV29-1 and TRBJ1-3; maybe TRBD1 (5 bases). V lost 3 bases and J lost 10, with 10 bases in between. CDR1 and CDR2 (germline): SQVTM, ANQGSEA. The CDR3 extends over 11 amino acids. For the CDR3, the DNA is TGCAGCGTTGATCCCCGGGGGACCATATATTTT. Its translation is CSVDPRGTIYF.

This rearrangement joins TRBV18 to TRBJ1-1, with D unclear. V lost 6 bases, J lost 6 bases, and 8 bases lay in between. Per the germline V gene, CDR1 is KGHSH and CDR2 is LQKENI. This CDR3 spans 11 amino acids. The DNA of the CDR3 is TGTGCCAGCTCGCCCGGAGCTGAAGCTTTCTTT. Translation gives CASSPGAEAFF. Looking up the rest from reference TRBV18 and TRBJ1-1 gives the full variable domain: NAGVMQNPRHLVRRRGQEARLRCSPMKGHSHVYWYRQLPEEGLKFMVYLQKENIIDESGMPKERFSAEFPKEGPSILRIQQVVRGDSAAYFCASSPGAEAFFGQGTRLTVV.

In DNA form, the CDR3 reads TGCGCCAGCAGCTTGTTGGGACTAGCGGCCGCTGGGGCCAACGTCCTGACTTTC. It specifies CASSLLGLAAAGANVLTF. The rearrangement joins TRBV5-1 to TRBJ2-6; 11 nucleotides agree with TRBD2. The CDR3 loop spans 18 amino acids. The J segment lost 2 bases and the V segment lost 1 base, leaving 5 bases of the junction unmatched. Germline values: CDR1 SGHRS, CDR2 YFSETQ. Using reference TRBV5-1 and TRBJ2-6 for the parts outside the CDR3, the full variable domain is KAGVTQTPRYLIKTRGQQVTLSCSPISGHRSVSWYQQTPGQGLQFLFEYFSETQRNKGNFPGRFSGRQFSNSRSEMNVSTLELGDSALYLCASSLLGLAAAGANVLTFGAGSRLTVL.

This chain connects TRBV5-1 to TRBJ1-2, with D tentatively TRBD1 (5 bases). Germline-derived CDR1 and CDR2 are SGHRS and YFSETQ. CDR3 length equals 12 residues. Trimming took 5 bases from V and 6 from J, leaving 11 bases between them. This CDR3 reads CASSPGGDGYTF. CDR3 DNA: TGCGCCAGCAGTCCGGGAGGGGATGGCTACACCTTC.